The source of this TCR beta chain is a study of shared clonotypes between healthy human individuals. The CDR3 contains 13 residues. V was trimmed by 2 bases and J by 5 bases, leaving 9 bases between them. Germline V gene sequence: CDR1 LGHNA, CDR2 YSLEER. Assay: immunoSEQ multiplex PCR; the TCRdb copy retains only in-frame clones and omits some. This sample has 1.6 million or so clones, with over 95% found just once. The sequencing input was naive CD4+ T cells sorted from blood. As for subset: CD45RA+ positively selected. The genes are TRBV4-3 and TRBJ1-1; D uncertain. The source is a man aged 30 to 39 in good health. The CDR3 coding sequence is TGCGCCAGCAGCCAACCTGGGGTAACTGAAGCTTTCTTT. Its protein is CASSQPGVTEAFF.